What follows is one T cell receptor beta chain and its context. Antigen: not known. This specimen comes from a study of T cell repertoires in cytomegalovirus infection. Looking at the study overall: The authors used CMV epitopes that were HLA-C-restricted (recently identified) and HLA-B-restricted (well studied). Based on public TCR beta signatures, there were indications of CMV infection and of a matching HLA type. Study results and caveats: HLA-C-restricted, CMV-specific TCR beta clonotypes were dominant ex vivo. Public TCR beta family frequency separated CMV-and-HLA carriers, including in an independent cohort.

Per the germline V gene, CDR1 is MNHEY and CDR2 is SVGAGI. The CDR3 covers 13 residues. V lost 7 bases to trimming and J lost 7 bases, with 14 bases between them. TCRdb re-derived calls from the reads in MiXCR, one entry per CDR3 protein. The sample includes around 500,000 distinct CDR3 sequences, about two fifths of them seen just once. The chain employs TRBV6-5 and TRBJ1-5, with D possibly TRBD1 on 6 matching bases. The source material was cultured PBMCs, sampled from culture after CMV antigen stimulation. The TCR was taken from a human donor in good health (CMV status not recorded). Some clones in this sample may be carry-over from other donors' samples. The CDR3 spells CASTTGVKQPQHF. The CDR3, as DNA: TGTGCCAGCACGACAGGTGTAAAACAGCCCCAGCATTTT.